The rows below give T cell receptor beta chains drawn from one sample of a study of blood T cell repertoires in COVID-19. Data came from immunoSEQ multiplex PCR; TCRdb stores just in-frame clones and leaves some out. The table lists around 500,000 clones, roughly 90% of them singletons. The sequencing sample was made of PBMCs or T cells enriched from blood (not recorded which). These receptors came from a woman aged 40 to 50 who had recovered from COVID-19. Both conserved end residues are part of each CDR3. A D gene is named only where the DNA matches it firmly. Size is stated for part of the rows, as once, few or many counts, or as a class when the clone is expanded.

CDR3aa | CDR3nt | j_gene | v_gene | abundance | d_gene
CASSYGREGRDEQFF | TGTGCCAGCAGTTACGGGCGGGAGGGCCGAGATGAGCAGTTCTTC | TRBJ2-1 | TRBV6-7 | NA | TRBD2
CATSDTQGLGPEKLFF | TGTGCCACCAGTGATACACAGGGGCTAGGCCCTGAAAAACTGTTTTTT | TRBJ1-4 | TRBV24-1 | NA | TRBD1
CASSLRGLAEAFF | TGTGCCAGCAGCTTAAGAGGTCTGGCTGAAGCTTTCTTT | TRBJ1-1 | TRBV5-8 | NA | NA
CAITTDNSGNTIYF | TGTGCCATCACGACCGACAACTCTGGAAACACCATATATTTT | TRBJ1-3 | TRBV10-3 | few | NA
CASSYGNSAGRIYEQYF | TGTGCCAGCAGTTACGGGAATTCAGCGGGAAGAATCTACGAGCAGTACTTC | TRBJ2-7 | TRBV6-2/TRBV6-3 | NA | TRBD2
CSVEIRGLWADTQYF | TGCAGCGTTGAAATCCGAGGGTTGTGGGCAGATACGCAGTATTTT | TRBJ2-3 | TRBV29-1 | NA | NA
CASSVDQGSSEAFF | TGTGCCAGCAGCGTAGATCAGGGTAGCTCTGAAGCTTTCTTT | TRBJ1-1 | TRBV9 | once | NA
CASSLVGARAYEQYF | TGTGCCAGCAGCTTGGTTGGGGCCCGGGCCTACGAGCAGTACTTC | TRBJ2-7 | TRBV5-6 | NA | NA
CASTIPRGPNQPQHF | TGTGCCAGCACCATACCCAGGGGGCCGAATCAGCCCCAGCATTTT | TRBJ1-5 | TRBV28 | NA | TRBD1
CASSYLVGGYEQYF | TGTGCCAGCAGTTACCTCGTGGGGGGATACGAGCAGTACTTC | TRBJ2-7 | TRBV5-5 | NA | NA
CASSQEKLTSTDTQYF | TGCGCCAGCAGCCAAGAGAAACTCACTAGCACAGATACGCAGTATTTT | TRBJ2-3 | TRBV4-3 | NA | NA
CASRWGLRGTQYF | TGTGCCAGCAGATGGGGCCTTAGGGGGACCCAGTACTTC | TRBJ2-5 | TRBV6-5 | NA | NA
CASSPQNRGSYEQYF | TGTGCCAGCTCACCACAAAACAGGGGTAGCTACGAGCAGTACTTC | TRBJ2-7 | TRBV18 | NA | TRBD1
CASSLWWAGGKDTGELFF | TGTGCCAGCAGCTTATGGTGGGCGGGAGGGAAGGACACCGGGGAGCTGTTTTTT | TRBJ2-2 | TRBV7-8 | NA | TRBD2
CASSYGTGEDGYTF | TGTGCCAGCAGCTATGGGACAGGGGAGGATGGCTACACCTTC | TRBJ1-2 | TRBV7-9 | NA | TRBD1
CASSFGQGRTGELFF | TGCGCCAGCAGCTTCGGACAGGGGAGGACCGGGGAGCTGTTTTTT | TRBJ2-2 | TRBV5-1 | NA | TRBD1
CSATPGNEAFF | TGCAGTGCTACCCCGGGGAATGAAGCTTTCTTT | TRBJ1-1 | TRBV20-1 | NA | NA
CASSLQERTGELFF | TGCGCCAGCAGCCTACAGGAGCGAACCGGGGAGCTGTTTTTT | TRBJ2-2 | TRBV4-1 | once | NA
CATSRDNYNEQFF | TGTGCCACCAGTCGGGACAACTACAATGAGCAGTTCTTC | TRBJ2-1 | TRBV24-1 | NA | NA
CASSLISGTRGTDTQYF | TGTGCCAGCAGCTTAATTAGCGGGACGCGAGGCACAGATACGCAGTATTTT | TRBJ2-3 | TRBV7-9 | NA | TRBD2
CASSVGGQGFYGYTF | TGTGCCAGCAGCGTCGGGGGACAGGGATTCTATGGCTACACCTTC | TRBJ1-2 | TRBV7-2 | NA | TRBD1
CASKKDRAKYYGYTF | TGTGCCAGCAAAAAAGACAGGGCAAAATACTATGGCTACACCTTC | TRBJ1-2 | TRBV6-5 | NA | TRBD1
CASSQPAVDYEQYF | TGCGCCAGCAGTCAGCCGGCGGTGGATTACGAGCAGTACTTC | TRBJ2-7 | TRBV23-1 | once | NA
CASSLTSYTIYF | TGTGCCAGCAGTTTGACATCGTACACCATATATTTT | TRBJ1-3 | TRBV12-3/TRBV12-4 | NA | NA
CASSLLRVGTEAFF | TGTGCCAGCAGCTTACTCAGGGTAGGCACTGAAGCTTTCTTT | TRBJ1-1 | TRBV7-8 | NA | NA
CASSPARNEQYF | TGTGCCAGCAGCCCGGCTAGGAACGAGCAGTACTTC | TRBJ2-7 | TRBV7-8 | once | NA
CASSPGASKRANEKLFF | TGTGCCAGCAGTCCAGGGGCCTCAAAGAGGGCTAATGAAAAACTGTTTTTT | TRBJ1-4 | TRBV27 | once | NA
CASSGVVQRPPETQYF | TGTGCCAGCAGCGGGGTGGTCCAGCGGCCTCCGGAGACCCAGTACTTC | TRBJ2-5 | TRBV7-8 | NA | NA
CASSRDSFSGANVLTF | TGTGCCAGCAGTAGAGACTCGTTCTCTGGGGCCAACGTCCTGACTTTC | TRBJ2-6 | TRBV6-2/TRBV6-3 | NA | NA
CSVRDSSTNEKLFF | TGCAGCGTGAGGGACAGTTCAACTAATGAAAAACTGTTTTTT | TRBJ1-4 | TRBV29-1 | NA | TRBD1
CASSSSPGQLGVYEQYF | TGTGCCAGCAGCTCCTCCCCGGGACAGCTGGGGGTATACGAGCAGTACTTC | TRBJ2-7 | TRBV7-9 | NA | TRBD1
CAIKSDTGTAKETQYF | TGTGCCATCAAATCTGATACCGGGACAGCCAAAGAGACCCAGTACTTC | TRBJ2-5 | TRBV10-3 | NA | TRBD1
CATRTGTGDTEAFF | TGTGCCACCAGAACCGGGACAGGGGACACTGAAGCTTTCTTT | TRBJ1-1 | TRBV24-1 | NA | TRBD1
CASSGTGFAYEQYF | TGTGCCAGCAGCGGAACAGGGTTCGCCTACGAGCAGTACTTC | TRBJ2-7 | TRBV5-4 | NA | NA
CASRWDSYEQYF | TGTGCCAGCAGGTGGGACAGCTACGAGCAGTACTTC | TRBJ2-7 | TRBV7-9 | NA | TRBD1
CASSLGTGEYQPQHF | TGTGCCAGCAGCTTGGGGACAGGGGAGTATCAGCCCCAGCATTTT | TRBJ1-5 | TRBV7-2 | few | TRBD1
CASSARQGARLAGGYEQFF | TGTGCCAGCAGCGCCCGACAGGGGGCGCGACTAGCGGGAGGGTATGAGCAGTTCTTC | TRBJ2-1 | TRBV9 | NA | TRBD2
CASSFDWTSGTNDEQYF | TGTGCCAGCAGCTTCGATTGGACTAGCGGTACCAATGACGAGCAGTACTTC | TRBJ2-7 | TRBV5-6 | NA | TRBD2